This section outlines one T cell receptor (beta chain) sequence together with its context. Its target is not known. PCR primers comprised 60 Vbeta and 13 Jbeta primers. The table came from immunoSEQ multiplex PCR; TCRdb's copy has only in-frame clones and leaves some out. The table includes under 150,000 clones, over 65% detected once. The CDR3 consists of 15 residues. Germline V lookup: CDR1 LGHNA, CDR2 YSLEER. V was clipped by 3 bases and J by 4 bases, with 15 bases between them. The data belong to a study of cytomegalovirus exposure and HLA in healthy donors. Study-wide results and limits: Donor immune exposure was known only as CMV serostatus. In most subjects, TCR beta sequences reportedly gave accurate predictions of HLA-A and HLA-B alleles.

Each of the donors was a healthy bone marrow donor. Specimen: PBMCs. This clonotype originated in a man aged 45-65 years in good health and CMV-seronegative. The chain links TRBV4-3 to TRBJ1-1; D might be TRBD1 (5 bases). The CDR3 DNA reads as TGCGCCAGCAGCCAGGGGCAACGGTTGGGCACTGAAGCTTTCTTT. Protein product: CASSQGQRLGTEAFF.